This TCR beta chain is from a study of blood T cell repertoires in COVID-19. Germline CDR1 and CDR2: SGDLS and YYNGEE. Trimming took off 3 bases at V and 1 base at J, with 13 bases between the two ends. The CDR3 is 16 amino acids. Original data processing: Estimation of nucleated cell counts relied on the amplification of reference gene primers. Sequencing was performed with immunoSEQ multiplex PCR; in TCRdb, only in-frame clones are kept and a portion is missing. From that table come the V and J calls and clone size; the DNA was used to work out D and trimming. The data contain 250,000 to 300,000 clones, 75% to 95% of them seen just once; the ten biggest clones take up around 1.1%. Researchers sorted participants into cohorts using their self-reported clinical history.

The TCR was taken from a woman under 40 who had recovered from COVID-19. The chain uses TRBV9 and TRBJ2-2; D may be TRBD1 (6 bases). The sequenced material came from PBMCs or T cells enriched from blood (not recorded which). In nucleotides, the CDR3 is TGTGCCAGCAGCGAAACAGGGAGCGGGAACACCGGGGAGCTGTTTTTT. Translating gives CASSETGSGNTGELFF.